This T cell receptor beta chain was profiled in a study of blood T cells in healthy people across ages. Germline V gene sequence: CDR1 SEHNR, CDR2 FQNEAQ (reference sequence). The CDR3 has 14 residues. The germline V and J ends were trimmed by 4 bases and 3 bases, with 12 bases remaining between them. A second PCR of roughly 7 to 11 cycles used a sample-barcoded 5' primer and a J-beta primer mix. A 12-random-nucleotide template-switch adaptor tagged each cDNA molecule. A single record per CDR3 protein comes from TCRdb applying MiXCR to the 5' RACE reads. This table holds some 940,000 distinct CDR3 sequences, roughly 29% found once. The data also belong to a second study, concerning T cells of mothers and their children. From that study: At a sensitivity of around 100 clones per million clonotypes, no persistent microchimeric T cell clones appeared.

V is TRBV7-9 and J is TRBJ1-2; no reliable D call. Sequenced input: blood. The clonotype originates from a woman aged 40 to 50 in good health. The chain's CDR3 is CASSSGDGDYGYTF. The DNA for the CDR3 is TGTGCCAGCAGCTCGGGTGACGGAGACTATGGCTACACCTTC.